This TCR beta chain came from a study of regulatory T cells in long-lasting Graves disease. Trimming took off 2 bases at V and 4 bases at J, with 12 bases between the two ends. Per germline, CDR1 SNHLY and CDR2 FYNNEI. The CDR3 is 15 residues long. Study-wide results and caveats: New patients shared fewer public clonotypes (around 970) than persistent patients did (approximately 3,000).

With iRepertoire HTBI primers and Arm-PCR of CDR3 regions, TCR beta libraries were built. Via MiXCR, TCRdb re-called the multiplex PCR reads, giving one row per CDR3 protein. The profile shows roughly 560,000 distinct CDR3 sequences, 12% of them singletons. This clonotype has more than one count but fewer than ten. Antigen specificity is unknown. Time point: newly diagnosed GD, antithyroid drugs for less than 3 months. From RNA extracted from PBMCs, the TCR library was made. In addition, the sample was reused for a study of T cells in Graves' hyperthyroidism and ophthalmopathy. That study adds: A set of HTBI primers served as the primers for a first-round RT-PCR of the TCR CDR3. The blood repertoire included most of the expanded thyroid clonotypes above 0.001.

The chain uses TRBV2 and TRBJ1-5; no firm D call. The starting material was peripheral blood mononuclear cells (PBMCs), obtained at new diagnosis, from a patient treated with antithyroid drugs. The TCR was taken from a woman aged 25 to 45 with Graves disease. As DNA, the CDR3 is TGTGCCAGCAGTGAAAGTTTCATTGGGAATCAGCCCCAGCATTTT. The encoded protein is CASSESFIGNQPQHF.